This T cell receptor (beta chain) was obtained from a study of tumor-infiltrating lymphocytes in primary liver carcinoma. The input was 500 ng total RNA; TCR beta cDNA was made from it with a constant-region primer. Libraries covering TCR beta were generated through three nested multiplex PCR rounds (using a slightly modified ARM-PCR). Investigators reported that the first two PCR rounds, at around 10 cycles each, used TRBV1-TRBV30 forward primers with a C-beta reverse primer. TCRdb analysed the multiplex PCR reads with MiXCR anew, one entry per CDR3 protein. The sample lists 200,000 or so distinct CDR3 sequences; approximately 65% were seen once. The CDR3 extends over 15 amino acids. Germline V gives CDR1 MNHNY, CDR2 SVGAGI (reference sequence). This clonotype has just one count. Possible read error: a much larger clone is one base away. In addition to blood RNA drawn from unsorted whole blood, germline DNA was extracted.

This rearrangement joins TRBV6-6 to TRBJ2-7; 8 nucleotides match TRBD1. This receptor was obtained from a woman aged 60-75 years with primary liver carcinoma and hepatitis B virus infection. Input material: peripheral blood. For the CDR3, the DNA is TGTGTCAGCAGTTTCCGACAGGGGCCAGCCTACGAGCAGTACTTC. Protein product: CVSSFRQGPAYEQYF.